This T cell receptor beta chain was retrieved from a study of cytomegalovirus exposure and HLA in healthy donors. Generated by immunoSEQ multiplex PCR, the TCRdb table keeps only in-frame clones and is missing some. The profile covers about 73,000 clones, with 90% to 95% appearing a single time and approximately 3.3% taken by the ten largest. Germline loops: CDR1 SGHRS, CDR2 YFSETQ. The CDR3 covers 16 residues. Trimming took 4 bases from V and 6 from J, leaving 20 bases between them. Source material: PBMCs. This chain uses TRBV5-1 with TRBJ2-1, with D maybe TRBD2 (6 bases). The TCR was taken from a man younger than 35 in good health and CMV-seronegative. CDR3 DNA: TGCGCCAGCAGCCTCCGTGGGACTCAAGAGGGCAATGAGCAGTTCTTC. This sequence encodes CASSLRGTQEGNEQFF.